This T cell receptor beta chain was retrieved from a study of cytomegalovirus exposure and HLA in healthy donors. Germline V CDR1 and CDR2: MDHEN, SYDVKM. This CDR3 is 16 amino acids long. Trimming took 5 bases from V and 3 from J; bases not matched to a gene: 11. The donors belonged to the roughly 130-subject validation cohort, separate from the roughly 720-subject first cohort. Libraries were prepared by immunoSEQ multiplex PCR; TCRdb keeps only in-frame clonotypes and omits some of them. Of about 110,000 clones in the sample, 88% were seen once. The clonotype was recovered from a woman aged 18-29 years in good health and CMV-seronegative. The V call is TRBV28, the J call TRBJ1-1, with TRBD1 matching 8 bases. Sequencing input: PBMCs. CDR3 sequence reads: CASSPGTGRVDTEAFF. The CDR3, as DNA: TGTGCCAGCAGTCCGGGGACAGGCAGAGTGGACACTGAAGCTTTCTTT.